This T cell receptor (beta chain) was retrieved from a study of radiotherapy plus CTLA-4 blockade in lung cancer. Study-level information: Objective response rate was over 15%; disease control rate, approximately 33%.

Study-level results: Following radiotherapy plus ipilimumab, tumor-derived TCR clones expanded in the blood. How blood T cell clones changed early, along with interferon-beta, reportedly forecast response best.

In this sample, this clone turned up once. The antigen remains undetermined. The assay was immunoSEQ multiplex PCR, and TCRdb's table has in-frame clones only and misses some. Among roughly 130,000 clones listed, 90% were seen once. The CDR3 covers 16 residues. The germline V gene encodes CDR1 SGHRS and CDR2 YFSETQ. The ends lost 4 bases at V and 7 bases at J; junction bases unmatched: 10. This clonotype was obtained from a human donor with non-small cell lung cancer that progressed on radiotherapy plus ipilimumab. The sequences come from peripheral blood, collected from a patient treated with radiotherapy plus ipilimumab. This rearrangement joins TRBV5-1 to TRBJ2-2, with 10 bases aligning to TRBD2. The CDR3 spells CASSAGLAVVSGELFF. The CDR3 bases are TGCGCCAGCAGCGCCGGACTAGCGGTAGTCAGCGGGGAGCTGTTTTTT.